Listed below are T cell receptor beta chains from one sample, sequenced in a study of metastatic and nonmetastatic thyroid tumors. Through MiXCR, TCRdb re-clonotyped the PCR reads. The top ten clones hold approximately 8.8% of a sample with about 85,000 clones, 8% to 9.5% of them seen once. The sample was blood. Receptors were obtained from a female donor with papillary thyroid cancer or a benign thyroid nodule (not recorded which). Some clones in this sample may be carry-over from other donors' samples. Each CDR3 is given with its conserved first and last residue. D genes are given only for firm matches. Part of the rows lack a size; the others show once, few, many or a class for expanded clones.

many	TRBD2	TRBV5-4	TRBJ2-1	CASSLVLSGGYNEQFF	TGTGCCAGCAGCTTGGTGCTGAGCGGGGGGTACAATGAGCAGTTCTTC
many	.	TRBV27	TRBJ1-1	CASSQGAGGSEAFF	TGTGCCAGCAGTCAAGGGGCGGGTGGTAGTGAAGCTTTCTTT
many	.	TRBV4-1	TRBJ1-3	CASSQTLGGRSSGNTIYF	TGCGCCAGCAGCCAAACACTTGGGGGCCGAAGCTCTGGAAACACCATATATTTT
few	.	TRBV6-2/TRBV6-3	TRBJ2-5	CASSPREGWGETQYF	TGTGCCAGCAGCCCTCGTGAGGGGTGGGGGGAGACCCAGTACTTC
many	.	TRBV27	TRBJ2-7	CAAGSFQSYEQYF	TGTGCCGCGGGGAGCTTCCAGTCCTACGAGCAGTACTTC
many	.	TRBV5-1	TRBJ2-5	CASSFRQGQETQYF	TGCGCCAGCAGCTTTAGGCAGGGTCAAGAGACCCAGTACTTC
many	.	TRBV5-6	TRBJ1-3	CASSSISGNTIYF	TGTGCCAGCAGCTCCATTTCTGGAAACACCATATATTTT
many	.	TRBV20-1	TRBJ1-2	CSARAANYGYTF	TGCAGTGCGCGGGCAGCTAACTATGGCTACACCTTC
many	.	TRBV6-1	TRBJ1-6	CASSDDGQDSPLHF	TGTGCCAGCAGTGACGACGGGCAGGATTCACCCCTCCACTTT
.	.	TRBV12-3/TRBV12-4	TRBJ2-2	CASSFDSGANTGELFF	TGTGCCAGCAGCTTCGATAGCGGTGCGAACACCGGGGAGCTGTTTTTT
many	TRBD1	TRBV2	TRBJ2-3	CASSLRDSLADTQYF	TGTGCCAGCAGTTTACGGGACAGCCTGGCAGATACGCAGTATTTT
.	TRBD2	TRBV10-1	TRBJ2-5	CASSESGSGIGGQETQYF	TGCGCCAGCAGTGAGTCGGGTAGCGGGATAGGAGGGCAAGAGACCCAGTACTTC
.	.	TRBV5-1	TRBJ2-1	CASSREVRQGTDEQFF	TGCGCCAGCAGCCGGGAGGTCCGACAGGGGACCGATGAGCAGTTCTTC
few	.	TRBV12-5	TRBJ1-4	CASGPTGTLGTNEKLFF	TGTGCTAGTGGACCCACCGGGACCCTTGGCACTAATGAAAAACTGTTTTTT
many	.	TRBV7-9	TRBJ1-2	CASSLVYSNYGYTF	TGTGCCAGCAGCTTAGTGTACAGTAACTATGGCTACACCTTC
many	TRBD2	TRBV20-1	TRBJ2-5	CSARTSGQETQYF	TGCAGTGCACGGACTAGCGGCCAAGAGACCCAGTACTTC
many	.	TRBV6-1	TRBJ1-3	CASREGIGGNTIYF	TGTGCCAGCCGGGAGGGGATCGGGGGAAACACCATATATTTT
many	.	TRBV15	TRBJ1-5	CATSRDWSNQPQHF	TGTGCCACCAGCAGAGACTGGAGCAATCAGCCCCAGCATTTT
many	.	TRBV9	TRBJ1-1	CASSLGQNTEAFF	TGTGCCAGCAGCTTGGGACAGAACACTGAAGCTTTCTTT
many	TRBD1	TRBV6-4	TRBJ2-3	CASSGGQGGTDTQYF	TGTGCCAGCAGCGGGGGACAGGGTGGCACAGATACGCAGTATTTT
many	.	TRBV24-1	TRBJ1-5	CATSGNNQPQHF	TGTGCCACCAGTGGGAACAATCAGCCCCAGCATTTT
.	.	TRBV7-7	TRBJ2-2	CASSLEANTGELFF	TGTGCTAGCAGCTTAGAGGCCAACACCGGGGAGCTGTTTTTT
.	TRBD2	TRBV12-3/TRBV12-4	TRBJ2-7	CASSFSGGAGYEQYF	TGTGCCAGCAGTTTTAGCGGGGGGGCGGGCTACGAGCAGTACTTC
many	.	TRBV2	TRBJ2-7	CASKRDSYEQYF	TGTGCCAGCAAGCGGGACAGCTACGAGCAGTACTTC
many	.	TRBV2	TRBJ1-4	CASSVWTSGEKLFF	TGTGCCAGCAGTGTATGGACCTCGGGCGAAAAACTGTTTTTT
many	.	TRBV27	TRBJ2-5	CASSRQRVGGEETQYF	TGTGCCAGCAGCCGACAACGGGTGGGGGGCGAGGAGACCCAGTACTTC